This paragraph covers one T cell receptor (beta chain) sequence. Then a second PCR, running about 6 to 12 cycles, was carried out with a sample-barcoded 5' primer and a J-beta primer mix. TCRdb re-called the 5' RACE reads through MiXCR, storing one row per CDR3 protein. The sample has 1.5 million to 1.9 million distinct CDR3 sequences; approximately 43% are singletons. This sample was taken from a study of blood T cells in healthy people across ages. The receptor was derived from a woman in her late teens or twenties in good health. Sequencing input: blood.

CDR3 loop: CASSPRLAGSSYEQYF. The DNA of the CDR3 is TGTGCCAGCAGTCCCAGACTAGCGGGGAGCTCCTACGAGCAGTACTTC. The chain links TRBV12-3 or TRBV12-4 to TRBJ2-7, with 11 bases matching TRBD2. The V and J ends lost 5 bases and 0 bases, in that order; junction bases with no gene match: 6. This CDR3 has 16 amino acids.